These 20 T cell receptor beta chains were sequenced from one sample in a study of beta chain features in type 1 diabetes. Findings and caveats of the study: People with Type 1 diabetes carried modestly yet significantly shorter TCRB CDR3s in all four CD4+ subsets.

The entirety of the isolated RNA underwent reverse transcription, so expressed TCRB transcripts were sequenced. The table came from immunoSEQ multiplex PCR; TCRdb's copy has only in-frame clones and leaves some out. Here the sample spans about 650,000 clones, around 12% being singletons. No antigen has been identified for these receptors. The sequencing sample was made of naive CD4+ T cells from blood. Receptor source: a man aged 25 to 40 with type 1 diabetes.

Only a few counts were recorded for this clone. The gene calls are TRBV7-9 and TRBJ2-1; unclear D gene. The V gene lost 1 base and the J gene lost 6 bases, with 7 bases spanning the gap. The germline V gene has CDR1 SEHNR and CDR2 FQNEAQ (reference sequence). This CDR3 is built from 13 residues. The CDR3 spells CASSLENLNEQFF. CDR3 DNA: TGTGCCAGCAGCTTAGAGAACCTCAATGAGCAGTTCTTC.

This clone has more than one count but fewer than ten. The chain employs TRBV5-1 and TRBJ2-3, with 10 bases matching TRBD2. This CDR3 spans 16 amino acids. Trimming took 5 bases from V and 1 from J; bases not matched to a gene: 7. Per germline, CDR1 SGHRS and CDR2 YFSETQ. In nucleotides, the CDR3 is TGCGCCAGCAGGACATCCGGGACTAGCGGCACAGATACGCAGTATTTT. Translated: CASRTSGTSGTDTQYF. Supplemented by reference TRBV5-1 and TRBJ2-3, the full variable domain reads KAGVTQTPRYLIKTRGQQVTLSCSPISGHRSVSWYQQTPGQGLQFLFEYFSETQRNKGNFPGRFSGRQFSNSRSEMNVSTLELGDSALYLCASRTSGTSGTDTQYFGPGTRLTVL.

This clone has a handful of counts. The chain uses TRBV29-1 and TRBJ1-5, with D tentatively TRBD1 (5 bases). CDR3 length: 15 amino acids. The V end lost 7 bases, the J end lost 0 bases, and 16 bases lay between the germline ends. Germline values: CDR1 SQVTM, CDR2 ANQGSEA. The CDR3 reads CSATTGAHSNQPQHF. CDR3 bases: TGCAGCGCGACCACAGGTGCCCATAGCAATCAGCCCCAGCATTTT.

There are a few counts of this clone. The J gene is TRBJ2-2, the V gene TRBV5-6; D is uncertain. CDR1 is SGHDT and CDR2 is YYEEEE in the germline V gene. The CDR3 totals 12 residues. Trimming left V 4 bases short and J 4 bases short, with 5 bases between. The CDR3 sequence is CASSRPTGELFF. The CDR3 DNA reads as TGTGCCAGCAGCCGACCCACCGGGGAGCTGTTTTTT. Filled out from reference TRBV5-6 and TRBJ2-2, the complete variable domain reads DAGVTQSPTHLIKTRGQQVTLRCSPKSGHDTVSWYQQALGQGPQFIFQYYEEEERQRGNFPDRFSGHQFPNYSSELNVNALLLGDSALYLCASSRPTGELFFGEGSRLTVL.

J is TRBJ2-5 and V is TRBV6-4; weak D call: TRBD1 (6 bases). The ends were cut back, 6 bases at V and 2 bases at J, with 10 bases in the middle. Looked up from germline, CDR1 is MRHNA and CDR2 is SNTAGT. The CDR3 extends over 13 amino acids. In DNA form, the CDR3 reads TGTGCCAGCAGCCCGACAGGACAAGAGACCCAGTACTTC. Translated: CASSPTGQETQYF.

Only a few counts were recorded for this clone. V is TRBV19 and J is TRBJ2-7, with D possibly being TRBD1 (6 bases). Trimming pared 3 bases from V and 7 bases from J, leaving 10 bases between. This CDR3 has 12 amino acids. Germline lookup yields CDR1 LNHDA and CDR2 SQIVND (reference sequence). DNA of the CDR3: TGTGCCAGTAGTATGGGGGCTCGGGAGCAGTACTTC. Protein product: CASSMGAREQYF.

This clone was counted between two and nine times. The rearrangement uses TRBV4-1 and TRBJ1-5; 8 nucleotides align to TRBD1. Germline V lookup: CDR1 MGHRA, CDR2 YSYEKL. J lost 1 base, V lost 3 bases, and 8 bases had no gene match. The CDR3 has 17 residues. The CDR3, as DNA: TGCGCCAGCAGCCACCCGATGGACAGGGAGAGCAATCAGCCCCAGCATTTT. Translated: CASSHPMDRESNQPQHF.

This chain joins TRBV7-2 and TRBJ2-5; D ambiguous. The CDR3 length is 15 residues. Deletions cut 3 bases from V and 4 bases from J, with 15 bases between. Germline V lookup: CDR1 SGHTA, CDR2 FQGNSA. CDR3: CASSFQLSDGETQYF. CDR3 in DNA: TGTGCCAGCAGCTTCCAATTGTCGGACGGAGAGACCCAGTACTTC.

The V gene is TRBV13, the J gene TRBJ2-6; possible D gene TRBD1, 6 bases. The V and J ends lost 7 bases and 2 bases respectively, with 12 bases between them. Germline V gene lookup returns CDR1 PRHDT and CDR2 FYEKMQ (reference sequence). The CDR3 is 15 amino acids. CDR3 coding DNA: TGTGCCAGCAAGAACAGGGCAACTGGGGCCAACGTCCTGACTTTC. This codes for CASKNRATGANVLTF.

This clone was detected only a few times. The chain uses TRBV18 and TRBJ1-2; D gene uncertain. The CDR3 length is 13 residues. The germline CDR1 and CDR2 sequences are KGHSH and LQKENI. The germline V and J ends were trimmed by 0 bases and 5 bases, with 7 bases remaining between them. The CDR3 reads CASSPPAGYGYTF. The CDR3 DNA follows: TGTGCCAGCTCACCACCAGCAGGTTATGGCTACACCTTC.

The chain employs TRBV19 and TRBJ2-1; 7 bases agree with TRBD2. This CDR3 contains 14 residues. The germline CDR1 and CDR2 sequences are LNHDA and SQIVND (reference sequence). The trim removed 5 bases at V and 3 bases at J, leaving 4 bases unmatched. The CDR3 here is CASSREVVYNEQFF. In nucleotides, the CDR3 is TGTGCCAGTAGTCGGGAGGTAGTCTACAATGAGCAGTTCTTC.

Only a few counts were recorded for this clone. J is TRBJ2-7 and V is TRBV4-3; possibly TRBD2 for D (6 bases). Deletions cut 0 bases from V and 2 bases from J, with 11 bases between. The CDR3 contains 15 residues. The germline CDR1 and CDR2 sequences are LGHNA and YSLEER. CDR3 sequence (DNA): TGCGCCAGCAGCCAAGATCTGCGGGGACCCTACGAGCAGTACTTC. Amino acids: CASSQDLRGPYEQYF.

The V gene is TRBV5-1, the J gene TRBJ1-4; no clear D. CDR1 is SGHRS, CDR2 YFSETQ, per germline. V lost 4 bases to trimming and J lost 3 bases, with 16 bases between them. CDR3 length equals 16 residues. CDR3: CASSPTGDPANEKLFF. The CDR3 DNA reads as TGCGCCAGCAGCCCAACCGGGGATCCTGCTAATGAAAAACTGTTTTTT.

In its sample, this clone was seen a few times. The rearrangement uses TRBV20-1 and TRBJ2-1; no firm D call. The CDR3 is 11 residues long. The germline CDR1 and CDR2 sequences are DFQATT and SNEGSKA (reference sequence). V lost 2 bases, J lost 7 bases, and 6 bases lay in between. CDR3 DNA: TGCAGTGCTAGAAAGGGAAATGAGCAGTTCTTC. Amino acid sequence: CSARKGNEQFF.

The chain links TRBV5-1 to TRBJ2-3, with 9 bases identical to TRBD2. This CDR3 is built from 17 residues. After removal of 1 base from V and 3 bases from J, the junction contained 9 bases not matched to a gene. Germline V lookup: CDR1 SGHRS, CDR2 YFSETQ. The CDR3: CASSLRGASGVTDTQYF. In DNA, the CDR3 is TGCGCCAGCAGCTTGAGGGGTGCTAGCGGGGTGACAGATACGCAGTATTTT.

The V gene is TRBV5-4, the J gene TRBJ1-3, with TRBD1 as a possible D gene (6 bases). The CDR3 covers 17 residues. Per the germline V gene, CDR1 is SGHNT and CDR2 is YYREEE (reference sequence). V lost 2 bases and J lost 0, with 15 bases in between. The CDR3 is CASSLRPGQLSGNTIYF. As DNA, the CDR3 is TGTGCCAGCAGCTTACGCCCGGGACAACTCTCTGGAAACACCATATATTTT.

The rearrangement links TRBV2 to TRBJ2-5; either TRBD1 or TRBD2 may fit D (5 bases each). This CDR3 has 16 residues. Germline loops: CDR1 SNHLY, CDR2 FYNNEI. Deletions cut 7 bases from V and 5 bases from J, with 23 bases between. CDR3 nucleotide sequence: TGTGCCAGCACACCCCAGATGGAAGGGACCGGGGAGACCCAGTACTTC. Residues: CASTPQMEGTGETQYF.

This clone showed up just a few times. This sequence joins TRBV6-5 and TRBJ2-4; tentative D call: TRBD2 (5 bases). Trimming left V 0 bases short and J 0 bases short, with 9 bases between. The germline V gene has CDR1 MNHEY and CDR2 SVGAGI. This CDR3 spans 16 amino acids. DNA for the CDR3: TGTGCCAGCAGTTACTCGGGGAGTTTAGCCAAAAACATTCAGTACTTC. It translates to CASSYSGSLAKNIQYF.

This clone was seen a handful of times. This chain links TRBV25-1 with TRBJ1-2; the D gene is possibly TRBD1 (6 bases). Trimming shortened V by 2 bases and J by 2 bases, and 6 bases separated the two germline ends. In germline, CDR1 is MGHDK, CDR2 SYGVNS. The CDR3 is made up of 13 amino acids. CDR3 nucleotides: TGTGCCAGCAGTGAAACAGGGAACTATGGCTACACCTTC. It translates to CASSETGNYGYTF.

The chain joins TRBV6-6 to TRBJ1-1; D is ambiguous. Germline loops: CDR1 MNHNY, CDR2 SVGAGI (reference sequence). V was trimmed by 5 bases and J by 4 bases, leaving 17 bases between them. This CDR3 region has 15 residues. Written as DNA, the CDR3 is TGTGCCAGCAGTACACAGATGTCTGGGATCACTGAAGCTTTCTTT. Translated, it gives CASSTQMSGITEAFF.